This paragraph reports one T cell receptor (beta chain). Its antigen is not known. Trimming pared 1 base from V and 9 bases from J, leaving 13 bases between. The CDR3 extends over 14 amino acids. The germline V gene has CDR1 SGHTA and CDR2 FQGNSA. These data are taken from a study of T cell repertoires and HLA-DP antigens. About the research overall: Donor ages ranged from 18-to-29 to 60-to-69; a couple of men, one woman. Sorted CD137+CD4+ samples averaged around 230 ng DNA; pre-culture CD4+ samples, 950 to 1,500 ng.

Each pre-culture CD4+ sample aimed for roughly 210,000 T cell genomes at deep resolution. Profiled with immunoSEQ multiplex PCR; TCRdb holds only in-frame clones, not every one. Of roughly 110,000 clones in the sample, over 90% were seen once. What was sequenced was CD4+ T cells from PBMCs. The rearrangement joins TRBV7-2 to TRBJ1-5; D is undetermined. This TCR was recovered from a woman between 18 and 30 years old in good health and CMV-seronegative. The CDR3 bases are TGTGCCAGCAGCTTAGGGTTCTATCGGGGGCCCCAGCATTTT. This sequence encodes CASSLGFYRGPQHF. The full variable domain, in which reference TRBV7-2 and TRBJ1-5 provide the parts outside the CDR3, is GAGVSQSPSNKVTEKGKDVELRCDPISGHTALYWYRQSLGQGLEFLIYFQGNSAPDKSGLPSDRFSAERTGGSVSTLTIQRTQQEDSAVYLCASSLGFYRGPQHFGDGTRLSIL.